Listed here is a single T cell receptor (beta chain). Its antigen target is currently unknown. Per-base quality was not reported, and no clone a single base away is much larger than it. These data come from a study of blood T cell repertoires in COVID-19 (dated by TCRdb to the early 2020s). Broadly, across the study: Samples from collaborators originated in the United States, Italy and Spain and spanned both the acute and convalescent phases of COVID-19. The prospective study material was composed of cDNA or gDNA derived from T cells, B-cell-depleted T cells, or PBMCs. Subjects who had been exposed to COVID-19, were actively infected with it, or had recovered from it provided the deeply sampled blood TCRbeta repertoires that made up the dataset. The repertoires were released in a freely available public database intended as a resource for research on the immune response to SARS-CoV-2. The samples were drawn from two sources: the first 160 participants of the ongoing ImmuneRACE study, and 1,000 to 1,500 subjects contributed by 6 global collaborators. The sample metadata nearly always contained a de-identified subject ID, COVID-19 status, age in years and sex. HLA class I and class II types, where available, came from metadata supplied by the sample provider rather than from assay-based typing. The full study reports these points: Clinical and demographic metadata were provided uncurated, with the amount varying by source and participant.

A second Seattle source provided samples from volunteer blood donors who had recovered from COVID-19. Whole blood was collected in K2EDTA tubes by collaborating institutions according to the institutions' own protocols. Collaborator samples were shipped for TCRbeta analysis as frozen whole blood, isolated PBMCs, or DNA extracted from either sample type. The germline ends are 9 bases apart after V is trimmed by 3 bases and J by 4 bases. The CDR1 and CDR2 encoded by the germline V gene are MDHEN and SYDVKM. The CDR3 goes from the cysteine to the phenylalanine over 14 residues. The sequence is cut down to CDR3 DNA, 42 bases in frame from base 1. The immunoSEQ Assay, a bias-controlled multiplex PCR, was used to amplify TCRbeta CDR3 regions from genomic DNA. The original pipeline was this. The number of nucleated cells in each sample was estimated from the amplification of reference gene primers within the assay. To quantify the absolute abundance of each unique TCRbeta CDR3 rearrangement, sequence reads were collapsed and filtered. For each sample, productive Simpson clonality was calculated as the square root of Simpson's diversity index over productive rearrangements. Entries here come from immuneACCESS through TCRdb and include only in-frame sequences with V and J called. Some clones fail to appear in such tables; in the studies checked, an unresolved V gene covers under half of the shortfall, and the cause of the remainder is unknown. V and J calls and clone size are given by that table; D and trimming were obtained from the DNA. A total of approximately 240,000 clones appear in this sample, around 82% of them only once. The top ten clonotypes cover 3% to 3.5% of the sample.

This sequence originates from a woman aged 30 to 39 who had recovered from COVID-19. Sequencing was carried out using peripheral blood. The V gene is TRBV28 and the J gene is TRBJ1-4, with no confidently assigned D gene. In nucleotide form, the sequence is TGTGCCAGCAGTTTTCTAACCGTTAATGAAAAACTGTTTTTT. This encodes CASSFLTVNEKLFF.